A single TCR beta chain is shown here with its context. This clone occurred once. Its recognized antigen is unknown. Base qualities are missing; no much larger clone stands one base away. TCRbeta CDR3 regions were amplified from genomic DNA by means of the immunoSEQ Assay, a bias-controlled multiplex PCR. The authors' analysis ran thus. Within the assay, amplification of reference gene primers was used to estimate how many nucleated cells each sample contained. Sequence reads were collapsed and filtered to measure the absolute abundance of every unique TCRbeta CDR3 rearrangement. Productive Simpson clonality was computed per sample as the square root of Simpson's diversity index over productive rearrangements. TCRdb carries this immuneACCESS record with in-frame sequences only. Its versions omit some clonotypes, under half of them owing to an unresolved V gene in the studies checked, with the rest unexplained. V, J and clone size are taken as reported in that table, and D and trimming were inferred from the DNA itself. Recorded for this sample are under 150,000 clones; approximately 84% of them occurred a single time. In total, the top ten clones hold under 5% of the sample.

Collaborating institutions collected whole blood in K2EDTA tubes following their own protocols. For TCRbeta analysis, collaborators shipped samples as frozen whole blood, isolated PBMCs, or DNA extracted from either of those sample types. These data originate in a study of blood T cell repertoires in COVID-19 (TCRdb year 2020). For context, the study as a whole: Collaborator samples came from the United States, Italy and Spain and covered acute and convalescent phases of COVID-19. Sample metadata almost always included a de-identified subject ID, COVID-19 status, age in years and sex. The repertoires were released in a freely available public database meant as a resource for research on the immune response to SARS-CoV-2. Where HLA class I and class II types were available, the types were taken from metadata supplied by the sample provider, not from assay-based typing. The material from the prospective study consisted of cDNA or gDNA derived from T cells, B-cell-depleted T cells, or PBMCs. Samples came from the ongoing ImmuneRACE study (first 160 participants) plus 1,254 subjects from 6 global collaborators. The dataset comprised deeply sampled blood TCRbeta repertoires from subjects exposed to, actively infected with, or recovered from COVID-19. What the authors observed across the whole study: The amount of clinical and demographic metadata varied by source and participant and was provided uncurated.

Inclusive of the bounding cysteine and phenylalanine, the CDR3 is 15 residues long. Only the CDR3 portion is preserved as DNA: 45 bases, with reading frame beginning at the first base. Unmatched junction bases come to 11, with V trimmed by 4 bases and J by 5 bases. According to the germline V gene, CDR1 reads MGHRA and CDR2 reads YSYEKL. This TCR came from an older woman with acute or convalescent COVID-19. Recombination linked TRBV4-1 to TRBJ2-7, with TRBD1 identical over 7 junction bases. Sequencing was carried out using peripheral blood. The DNA is TGCGCCAGCAGCCGTGTTAGACAGGGCTTCGACGAGCAGTACTTC. Its protein is CASSRVRQGFDEQYF.